Listed below are T cell receptor beta chains from one sample, sequenced in a study of T cells in localized non-small cell lung cancer. Assay used: immunoSEQ multiplex PCR; TCRdb lists only in-frame clones, some missing. The sample yields more than 15,000 clones, 85% seen once. The sample was peripheral blood, taken before any cancer treatment. These TCRs come from a male donor aged 60 or over with stage I lung adenocarcinoma. The CDR3 runs from the conserved cysteine through the conserved F or W. D genes are given only for firm matches. Clone size is stated in some rows and not others, as once, few, many or a class when expanded.

-	TRBJ2-2	16	-	TRBV2	CASRPWDPANTGELFF	TGTGCCAGCAGACCCTGGGACCCTGCGAACACCGGGGAGCTGTTTTTT
-	TRBJ2-3	14	-	TRBV5-1	CASSPGPSTDTQYF	TGCGCCAGCAGCCCAGGTCCTAGCACAGATACGCAGTATTTT
-	TRBJ2-1	13	TRBD2	TRBV28	CASSWGTSGEQFF	TGTGCCAGCAGTTGGGGGACTAGCGGAGAGCAGTTCTTC
-	TRBJ1-2	16	TRBD1	TRBV18	CASSPTPGQGPYGYTF	TGTGCCAGCTCACCTACCCCCGGACAGGGCCCATATGGCTACACCTTC
-	TRBJ1-2	13	-	TRBV5-1	CASSLALSNGYTF	TGCGCCAGCAGCTTGGCCCTCAGCAATGGCTACACCTTC
-	TRBJ1-1	17	-	TRBV27	CASSFSGGSTWGTEAFF	TGTGCCAGCAGTTTCTCCGGGGGTAGTACGTGGGGTACTGAAGCTTTCTTT
few	TRBJ2-3	11	-	TRBV28	CASSTDDTQYF	TGTGCCAGCAGTACGGATGATACGCAGTATTTT
-	TRBJ2-3	16	TRBD2	TRBV4-2	CASSQGSGGAIGTQYF	TGTGCCAGCAGCCAAGGTAGCGGGGGGGCGATCGGTACGCAGTATTTT
-	TRBJ1-2	15	-	TRBV7-2	CASSLSVQGNYGYTF	TGTGCCAGCAGCTTAAGCGTGCAGGGGAACTATGGCTACACCTTC
-	TRBJ1-2	14	TRBD1	TRBV2	CASRGQSHNYGYTF	TGTGCCAGCAGGGGACAGAGTCATAACTATGGCTACACCTTC
-	TRBJ1-6	16	TRBD1	TRBV6-1	CASSEPGQGHNSPLHF	TGTGCCAGCAGTGAACCCGGACAGGGACACAATTCACCCCTCCACTTT
-	TRBJ1-2	12	-	TRBV28	CASSFGGDGYTF	TGTGCCAGCAGTTTCGGCGGAGATGGCTACACCTTC
-	TRBJ1-1	14	-	TRBV9	CASSVDAGNTEAFF	TGTGCCAGCAGCGTAGATGCGGGGAACACTGAAGCTTTCTTT
-	TRBJ1-4	14	TRBD1	TRBV9	CASSPGGWDEKLFF	TGTGCCAGCAGCCCAGGGGGCTGGGATGAAAAACTGTTTTTT
-	TRBJ2-7	13	TRBD1	TRBV29-1	CSVAGGSSYEQYF	TGCAGCGTTGCAGGGGGAAGCTCCTACGAGCAGTACTTC
-	TRBJ1-1	15	-	TRBV14	CASSQYKWANTEAFF	TGTGCCAGCAGCCAATATAAATGGGCGAACACTGAAGCTTTCTTT
-	TRBJ2-3	16	-	TRBV5-5	CASSNLGRTVTDTQYF	TGTGCCAGCAGCAATCTTGGGAGGACGGTGACAGATACGCAGTATTTT
-	TRBJ2-6	15	-	TRBV2	CASSRDLSGANVLTF	TGTGCCAGCAGCCGGGACCTCTCTGGGGCCAACGTCCTGACTTTC
-	TRBJ1-6	14	-	TRBV30	CAWSATVGNSPLHF	TGTGCCTGGAGTGCGACAGTAGGCAATTCACCCCTCCACTTT
once	TRBJ1-2	14	TRBD1	TRBV5-5	CASSRQGSGGGYTF	TGTGCCAGCAGCCGACAGGGGTCAGGGGGCGGCTACACCTTC
-	TRBJ1-1	14	-	TRBV2	CASSVRGVGTEAFF	TGTGCCAGCAGTGTCCGAGGGGTTGGCACTGAAGCTTTCTTT
-	TRBJ1-5	15	-	TRBV6-1	CASSEVGGGGQPQHF	TGTGCCAGCAGTGAGGTGGGGGGCGGTGGTCAGCCCCAGCATTTT
few	TRBJ2-1	14	-	TRBV7-2	CASSPPGTSNEQFF	TGTGCCAGCAGCCCCCCCGGGACTTCCAATGAGCAGTTCTTC